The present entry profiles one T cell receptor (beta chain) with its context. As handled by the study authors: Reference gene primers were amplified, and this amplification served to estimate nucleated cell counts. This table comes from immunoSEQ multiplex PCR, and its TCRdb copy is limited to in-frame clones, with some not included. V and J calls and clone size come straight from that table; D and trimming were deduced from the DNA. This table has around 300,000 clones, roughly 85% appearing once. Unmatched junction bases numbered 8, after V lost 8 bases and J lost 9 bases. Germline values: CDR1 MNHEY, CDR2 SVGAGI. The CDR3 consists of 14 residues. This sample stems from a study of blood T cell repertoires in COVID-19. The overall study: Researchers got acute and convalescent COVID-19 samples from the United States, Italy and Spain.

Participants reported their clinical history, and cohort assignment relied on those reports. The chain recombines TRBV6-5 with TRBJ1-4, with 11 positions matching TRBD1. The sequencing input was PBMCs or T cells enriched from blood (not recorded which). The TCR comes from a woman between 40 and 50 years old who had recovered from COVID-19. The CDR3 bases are TGTGCCAGCGGGGACAGGGGGGGAGCTCAAAAACTGTTTTTT. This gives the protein CASGDRGGAQKLFF.